This entry lists 13 T cell receptor beta chains sequenced from one sample in a study of blood T cell repertoires in COVID-19. Using immunoSEQ multiplex PCR, the repertoire was profiled, and TCRdb retains in-frame clones only, with some absent. The sample consists of roughly 200,000 clones, 85% of them appearing once. Material: PBMCs or T cells enriched from blood (not recorded which). The receptor set was obtained from a man in his forties or fifties who had recovered from COVID-19.

The J gene is TRBJ1-2, the V gene TRBV6-5, with 7 bases identical to TRBD1. Germline V gene data show CDR1 as MNHEY and CDR2 as SVGAGI. This CDR3 is 13 amino acids long. Trimming removed 6 bases from V and 3 bases from J; junction bases left unmatched: 4. CDR3 region: CASRQGLDYGYTF. The CDR3 nucleotides read TGTGCCAGCAGACAGGGGTTGGACTATGGCTACACCTTC.

About this clone itself: The sample carries other DNA sequences with the same CDR3. The chain employs TRBV6-5 and TRBJ1-3; 7 bases map to TRBD1. CDR1 MNHEY and CDR2 SVGAGI come from the germline V gene. CDR3 length equals 14 residues. V lost 6 bases and J lost 1; bases outside the gene matches: 3. CDR3 sequence (DNA): TGTGCCAGCAGGCGGACAGGTTCTGGAAACACCATATATTTT. Its translation: CASRRTGSGNTIYF.

This chain's CDR3 is CASSVGQGYTEAFF. The CDR3 DNA reads as TGTGCCAGCAGCGTAGGTCAGGGGTACACTGAAGCTTTCTTT. The chain uses TRBV9 and TRBJ1-1; TRBD1 is a possible D gene (6 bases). Between the trimmed V and J ends, which lost 0 bases and 3 bases, there was a span of 9 bases. This CDR3 is 14 amino acids long. The V gene's germline CDR1 is SGDLS and CDR2 YYNGEE. Variable domain in full (rest from reference TRBV9 and TRBJ1-1): DSGVTQTPKHLITATGQRVTLRCSPRSGDLSVYWYQQSLDQGLQFLIQYYNGEERAKGNILERFSAQQFPDLHSELNLSSLELGDSALYFCASSVGQGYTEAFFGQGTRLTVV.

The chain employs TRBV27 and TRBJ1-1; D unclear. The V gene lost 1 base and the J gene lost 3 bases, with 9 bases spanning the gap. Germline V gene data show CDR1 as MNHEY and CDR2 as SMNVEV (reference sequence). The CDR3 extends over 14 amino acids. Here the CDR3 reads CASSLWATDTEAFF. The CDR3 nucleotides read TGTGCCAGCAGTTTATGGGCCACGGACACTGAAGCTTTCTTT.

This clone was counted only a few times. The J gene is TRBJ2-7, the V gene TRBV6-5; 7 bases are shared with TRBD1. Looked up from germline, CDR1 is MNHEY and CDR2 is SVGAGI. V trimming: 6 bases; J trimming: 2 bases; junction bases outside the gene matches: 7. The CDR3 is 14 residues long. CDR3 nucleotides: TGTGCCAGCAGCACTACAGGGACAGCCTACGAGCAGTACTTC. It yields the protein CASSTTGTAYEQYF.

The table lists this clone with a count of one. The chain couples TRBV4-1 to TRBJ1-2, with 8 positions matching TRBD1. J lost 0 bases, V lost 4 bases, and 1 base had no gene match. CDR1 and CDR2 from the germline V gene are MGHRA and YSYEKL. This CDR3 has 14 amino acids. The CDR3 loop is CASSPGQANYGYTF. As DNA, the CDR3 is TGCGCCAGCAGCCCGGGACAGGCTAACTATGGCTACACCTTC.

This clone was counted between two and nine times. The rearrangement links TRBV15 to TRBJ1-5; TRBD1 is a possible D gene (5 bases). The germline gives CDR1 LNHNV, CDR2 YYDKDF (reference sequence). The germline V and J ends were trimmed by 5 bases and 0 bases, with 8 bases remaining between them. This CDR3 has 14 amino acids. The CDR3 DNA sequence: TGTGCCACCAGCTGGGGCGCTAGCAATCAGCCCCAGCATTTT. It encodes CATSWGASNQPQHF.

The chain has TRBV7-3 and TRBJ2-2; D not resolved. V lost 5 bases and J 6 bases, leaving 10 bases between the germline ends. The CDR3 extends over 13 amino acids. Germline V gene data show CDR1 as SGHTA and CDR2 as FQGTGA. The CDR3 DNA sequence: TGTGCCAGCAGCCCACCCGAGTCCGGGGAGCTGTTTTTT. This codes for CASSPPESGELFF.

V and J are TRBV18 and TRBJ1-3; 8 bases align to TRBD1. This CDR3 comprises 16 residues. In germline, CDR1 is KGHSH, CDR2 LQKENI. V shed 5 bases and J 0 bases; nucleotides not matched to a gene: 6. DNA for the CDR3: TGTGCCAGCTCAGCCTCCCAGGGGGCCTCTGGAAACACCATATATTTT. Translation gives CASSASQGASGNTIYF.

On this clone itself: Compared with germline, one end of the junction differs, possibly owing to a read error. CDR3 residues: CAISPVSKEKLFF. The CDR3 bases are TGTGCCATCAGCCCTGTATCTAAGGAAAAACTGTTTTTT. The chain couples TRBV10-3 to TRBJ1-4; D remains unclear. Germline V gene data show CDR1 as ENHRY and CDR2 as SYGVKD. This CDR3 is 13 amino acids long.

The rearrangement links TRBV10-3 to TRBJ1-2; 8 positions match TRBD1. Losses at the gene ends were 4 bases for V and 5 bases for J; bases not matched to a gene: 6. Germline V gene data show CDR1 as ENHRY and CDR2 as SYGVKD. CDR3 length: 14 amino acids. The CDR3 reads CAISVGTGIYGYTF. CDR3 bases: TGTGCCATCAGTGTTGGGACAGGAATATATGGCTACACCTTC.

The gene calls are TRBV5-1 and TRBJ2-7; TRBD1 matches at 10 bases. The CDR3 covers 15 residues. Trimming at V came to 0 bases and at J to 7 bases, leaving 7 bases not matched to a gene. Germline CDR1 is SGHRS and CDR2 is YFSETQ. The CDR3 sequence is CASSLEVTGGREQYF. CDR3 nucleotide sequence: TGCGCCAGCAGCTTGGAAGTGACAGGGGGCAGAGAGCAGTACTTC.

CDR3 sequence reads: CASSQESGRIRGEQFF. DNA of the CDR3: TGTGCCAGCAGCCAAGAGAGCGGGAGGATACGAGGGGAGCAGTTCTTC. The chain carries TRBV3-1 (or the pseudogene TRBV3-2) and TRBJ2-1; the match to TRBD2 covers 9 bases. The CDR3 has 16 amino acids. Losses at the gene ends were 0 bases for V and 10 bases for J; bases not matched to a gene: 10. CDR1 and CDR2 (germline): LGHDT, YNNKEL (reference sequence).